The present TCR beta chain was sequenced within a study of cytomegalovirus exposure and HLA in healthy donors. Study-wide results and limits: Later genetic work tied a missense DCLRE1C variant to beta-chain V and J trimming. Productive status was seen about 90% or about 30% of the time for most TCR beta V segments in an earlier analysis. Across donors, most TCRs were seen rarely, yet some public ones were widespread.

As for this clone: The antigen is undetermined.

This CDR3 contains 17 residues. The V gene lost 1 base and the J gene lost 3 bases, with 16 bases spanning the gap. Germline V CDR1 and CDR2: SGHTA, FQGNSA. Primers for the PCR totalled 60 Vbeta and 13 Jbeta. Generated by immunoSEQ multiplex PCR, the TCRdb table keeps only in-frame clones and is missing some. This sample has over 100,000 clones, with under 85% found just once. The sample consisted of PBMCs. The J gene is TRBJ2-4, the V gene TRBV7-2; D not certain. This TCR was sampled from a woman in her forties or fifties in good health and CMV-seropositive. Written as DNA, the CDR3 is TGTGCCAGCAGCTTAGGGGCCAGCACCCCCGGCAAAAACATTCAGTACTTC. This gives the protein CASSLGASTPGKNIQYF.